These T cell receptor beta chains were read from a single sample in a study of beta chain features in type 1 diabetes. Sequenced by immunoSEQ multiplex PCR; TCRdb stores in-frame clones only, minus some. The sample holds more than 300,000 clones; 7.5% to 9% are singletons and the top ten take less than 0.45%. What was sequenced was central memory CD4+ T cells from blood. The origin of the receptors is a young woman in good health. CDR3s include the opening cysteine and the closing phenylalanine or tryptophan. Each record gives: J gene, clone size, D gene, V gene, CDR3 protein, CDR3 DNA. The D gene is left open where the match is weak. Size is omitted from some rows. Given values are once, few, many or a class for expanded clones.

J gene: TRBJ2-1; clone size: many; D gene: .; V gene: TRBV10-1; CDR3 protein: CASSESKASVGKRSEQFF; CDR3 DNA: TGCGCCAGCAGTGAGTCGAAAGCCTCGGTTGGAAAAAGGAGTGAGCAGTTCTTC
J gene: TRBJ2-7; clone size: many; D gene: .; V gene: TRBV2; CDR3 protein: CASSGTSLGYEQYF; CDR3 DNA: TGTGCCAGCAGTGGAACTAGTCTTGGGTACGAGCAGTACTTC
J gene: TRBJ2-2; clone size: .; D gene: .; V gene: TRBV19; CDR3 protein: CASASRRNTGELFF; CDR3 DNA: TGTGCCAGTGCCTCCCGAAGGAACACCGGGGAGCTGTTTTTT
J gene: TRBJ2-5; clone size: once; D gene: TRBD1; V gene: TRBV2; CDR3 protein: CASSATQGAETQYF; CDR3 DNA: TGTGCCAGCAGCGCCACCCAGGGGGCAGAGACCCAGTACTTC
J gene: TRBJ2-3; clone size: few; D gene: TRBD2; V gene: TRBV7-9; CDR3 protein: CASSVGGTSKDTADTQYF; CDR3 DNA: TGTGCCAGCAGCGTAGGAGGGACTAGCAAAGACACCGCGGATACGCAGTATTTT
J gene: TRBJ1-2; clone size: .; D gene: .; V gene: TRBV5-1; CDR3 protein: CASSLGGSRYGYTF; CDR3 DNA: TGCGCCAGCAGCTTGGGAGGGAGTCGCTATGGCTACACCTTC
J gene: TRBJ1-4; clone size: few; D gene: .; V gene: TRBV2; CDR3 protein: CASSAHRAEGEKLFF; CDR3 DNA: TGTGCCAGCAGTGCCCACAGGGCCGAGGGTGAAAAACTGTTTTTT
J gene: TRBJ1-2; clone size: .; D gene: .; V gene: TRBV28; CDR3 protein: CASRDPGTGYTF; CDR3 DNA: TGTGCCAGCAGGGACCCGGGCACCGGCTACACCTTC
J gene: TRBJ2-1; clone size: .; D gene: .; V gene: TRBV6-5; CDR3 protein: CASSELVGEQFF; CDR3 DNA: TGTGCCAGCAGTGAATTAGTGGGTGAGCAGTTCTTC
J gene: TRBJ2-2; clone size: few; D gene: .; V gene: TRBV13; CDR3 protein: CASSSRGGRGSTGELFF; CDR3 DNA: TGTGCCAGCAGCTCCCGTGGGGGGCGTGGGAGCACCGGGGAGCTGTTTTTT
J gene: TRBJ2-4; clone size: few; D gene: TRBD1; V gene: TRBV7-2; CDR3 protein: CASSPDRGKAKNIQYF; CDR3 DNA: TGTGCCAGCAGCCCTGACAGGGGTAAAGCCAAAAACATTCAGTACTTC
J gene: TRBJ2-3; clone size: .; D gene: TRBD1; V gene: TRBV5-1; CDR3 protein: CASSVRGTFTDTQYF; CDR3 DNA: TGCGCCAGCAGCGTCAGGGGGACCTTCACAGATACGCAGTATTTT
J gene: TRBJ2-3; clone size: few; D gene: .; V gene: TRBV7-3; CDR3 protein: CASSLQRNTDTQYF; CDR3 DNA: TGTGCCAGCAGCTTACAGCGGAACACAGATACGCAGTATTTT
J gene: TRBJ2-1; clone size: .; D gene: .; V gene: TRBV27; CDR3 protein: CASSLSPSEVYEQFF; CDR3 DNA: TGTGCCAGCAGTTTATCCCCTAGCGAGGTCTATGAGCAGTTCTTC
J gene: TRBJ2-5; clone size: few; D gene: TRBD1; V gene: TRBV28; CDR3 protein: CASSLPRAGGETQYF; CDR3 DNA: TGTGCCAGCAGTTTACCCCGGGCAGGGGGCGAGACCCAGTACTTC
J gene: TRBJ2-7; clone size: .; D gene: TRBD2; V gene: TRBV6-5; CDR3 protein: CASRKGLGVYEQYF; CDR3 DNA: TGTGCCAGCAGAAAGGGACTAGGGGTCTACGAGCAGTACTTC
J gene: TRBJ1-5; clone size: few; D gene: .; V gene: TRBV2; CDR3 protein: CASMGELTNQPQHF; CDR3 DNA: TGTGCCAGCATGGGAGAACTAACCAATCAGCCCCAGCATTTT
J gene: TRBJ1-4; clone size: few; D gene: TRBD1; V gene: TRBV7-2; CDR3 protein: CASSSGQGATNEKLFF; CDR3 DNA: TGTGCCAGCAGCTCCGGACAGGGCGCAACTAATGAAAAACTGTTTTTT
J gene: TRBJ1-1; clone size: few; D gene: .; V gene: TRBV5-4; CDR3 protein: CASSLFSGTNTEAFF; CDR3 DNA: TGTGCCAGCAGCTTATTCTCCGGGACCAACACTGAAGCTTTCTTT
J gene: TRBJ2-3; clone size: many; D gene: .; V gene: TRBV7-2; CDR3 protein: CASNLGVHTDTQYF; CDR3 DNA: TGTGCCAGCAACCTCGGAGTTCACACAGATACGCAGTATTTT
J gene: TRBJ2-1; clone size: few; D gene: .; V gene: TRBV20-1; CDR3 protein: CSASKGLEQFF; CDR3 DNA: TGCAGTGCTAGTAAGGGACTCGAACAGTTCTTC
J gene: TRBJ2-7; clone size: few; D gene: .; V gene: TRBV6-1; CDR3 protein: CASAVNYEQYF; CDR3 DNA: TGTGCCAGCGCGGTGAACTACGAGCAGTACTTC
J gene: TRBJ2-3; clone size: few; D gene: TRBD2; V gene: TRBV5-1; CDR3 protein: CASSLALAGRSTDTQYF; CDR3 DNA: TGCGCCAGCAGCTTGGCCCTAGCGGGCCGTAGCACAGATACGCAGTATTTT
J gene: TRBJ1-5; clone size: .; D gene: .; V gene: TRBV19; CDR3 protein: CASSFGGVGSNQPQHF; CDR3 DNA: TGTGCCAGTAGTTTCGGTGGGGTAGGAAGCAATCAGCCCCAGCATTTT